This entry describes one T cell receptor beta chain. Its antigen is not known. Assay: immunoSEQ multiplex PCR; the TCRdb copy retains only in-frame clones and omits some. The sample shows around 200,000 clones, 85% to 95% of them seen only once. CDR3 length: 14 residues. Germline V gene data show CDR1 as SEHNR and CDR2 as FQNEAQ (reference sequence). Trimming took 5 bases from V and 12 from J, leaving 19 bases between them. The sample originates from a study of T cell responses to AZD1222 COVID-19 vaccine. Overall study results and limits: Donors were mostly white British, more females; clonal diversity possibly underestimated. None of the repertoires were sampled until the peak T cell response had passed.

This receptor was identified in an adult who received the AZD1222 COVID-19 vaccine. Here the sequenced sample was peripheral blood, taken 28 days after the second AZD1222 dose. This chain uses TRBV7-9 with TRBJ1-4; weak D call: TRBD1 (5 bases). The CDR3 DNA is TGTGCCAGCAGCCCCCCCGGGGGTGTTGCGGAACTGTTTTTT. Amino acid sequence: CASSPPGGVAELFF. Combining the CDR3 with reference TRBV7-9 and TRBJ1-4 gives the whole variable domain DTGVSQNPRHKITKRGQNVTFRCDPISEHNRLYWYRQTLGQGPEFLTYFQNEAQLEKSRLLSDRFSAERPKGSFSTLEIQRTEQGDSAMYLCASSPPGGVAELFFGSGTQLSVL.